The 20 T cell receptor beta chains listed next were all sequenced from one sample in a study of brain T cells in children with intractable seizures. Sequenced by immunoSEQ multiplex PCR; TCRdb stores in-frame clones only, minus some. The table includes around 80,000 clones, around nine tenths detected once. Source: peripheral blood, taken at surgery. The receptors were gathered from a girl aged 2-15 years with Rasmussen encephalitis and intractable seizures.

The rearrangement links TRBV4-1 to TRBJ1-3, with D perhaps matching TRBD1 (5 bases). Germline CDR1 is MGHRA and CDR2 is YSYEKL. The CDR3 runs to 16 residues. Trimming took off 1 base at V and 4 bases at J, with 14 bases between the two ends. CDR3 nucleotides: TGCGCCAGCAGCCAAGTGCGGGGGAGCTCGGGAAACACCATATATTTT. This sequence encodes CASSQVRGSSGNTIYF.

The chain carries TRBV29-1 and TRBJ2-1; D might be TRBD1 or TRBD2, each matching 5 bases. Germline-derived CDR1 and CDR2 are SQVTM and ANQGSEA. V lost 7 bases and J 6 bases, leaving 13 bases between the germline ends. The CDR3 sequence is 12 residues long. The CDR3 is CSGSGLFNEQFF. CDR3 sequence (DNA): TGCAGCGGATCGGGGCTTTTCAATGAGCAGTTCTTC.

V gene TRBV24-1 combines with J gene TRBJ2-5; a weak D match, TRBD1 (5 bases). This CDR3 has 14 residues. In germline, CDR1 is KGHDR, CDR2 SFDVKD. The V end was cut by 2 bases, the J end by 5 bases, with 11 bases between. The CDR3 protein is CATSDSGRGETQYF. Here the CDR3 DNA reads TGTGCCACCAGTGATTCAGGAAGGGGCGAGACCCAGTACTTC.

The rearrangement uses TRBV4-1 and TRBJ1-1, with D maybe TRBD1 (5 bases). Germline V gene lookup returns CDR1 MGHRA and CDR2 YSYEKL. V was trimmed by 1 base and J by 4 bases, leaving 13 bases between them. This CDR3 contains 15 residues. The CDR3 DNA reads TGCGCCAGCAGCCAAGGAGGGCAGGGCGGCACTGAAGCTTTCTTT. Residues: CASSQGGQGGTEAFF.

J is TRBJ2-7 and V is TRBV7-3; D uncertain. The germline gives CDR1 SGHTA, CDR2 FQGTGA. V was trimmed by 5 bases and J by 7 bases, leaving 12 bases between them. There are 12 residues in the CDR3. The CDR3 region has the DNA TGTGCCAGCAGCCCCGGAGTGGGGGAGCAGTACTTC. Protein product: CASSPGVGEQYF.

The rearrangement joins TRBV19 to TRBJ1-4; weak D call: TRBD1 (6 bases). Between the trimmed V and J ends, which lost 3 bases and 7 bases, there was a span of 12 bases. The germline gives CDR1 LNHDA, CDR2 SQIVND (reference sequence). This CDR3 spans 14 amino acids. This CDR3 reads CASSMRGGGEKLFF. CDR3 DNA: TGTGCCAGTAGTATGCGAGGGGGAGGTGAAAAACTGTTTTTT.

J is TRBJ2-1 and V is TRBV27, with D tentatively TRBD1 (6 bases). The V gene's germline CDR1 is MNHEY and CDR2 SMNVEV (reference sequence). Deletions cut 1 base from V and 8 bases from J, with 12 bases between. The CDR3 spans 14 residues. CDR3 nucleotide sequence: TGTGCCAGCAGTTTATATAGCAGGGGCGATGAGCAGTTCTTC. Its translation: CASSLYSRGDEQFF.

This clone was seen a single time. The V gene is TRBV6-5, the J gene TRBJ2-5, with 10 bases that match TRBD1. The CDR3 is made up of 15 amino acids. V lost 4 bases, J lost 2 bases, and 4 bases stayed unmatched. Germline CDR1 reads MNHEY; CDR2 reads SVGAGI. The CDR3 loop reads CASSFRGQGQETQYF. As DNA, the CDR3 is TGTGCCAGCAGTTTCCGGGGACAGGGGCAAGAGACCCAGTACTTC.

The CDR3 spells CASAGVSETQYF. The CDR3, as DNA: TGTGCCAGCGCAGGGGTTTCCGAGACCCAGTACTTC. This chain uses TRBV28 with TRBJ2-5; D possibly corresponds to TRBD1 (6 bases). The CDR3 runs 12 residues. V was shortened by 8 bases and J by 5 bases, with 12 bases between the two germline ends. Germline-derived CDR1 and CDR2 are MDHEN and SYDVKM.

The chain uses TRBV6-1 and TRBJ1-1, with D perhaps TRBD1 (6 bases). Germline V lookup: CDR1 MNHNS, CDR2 SASEGT. V gave up 3 bases and J gave up 7 bases, with 21 bases separating them. The CDR3 has 16 amino acids. Written as DNA, the CDR3 is TGTGCCAGCAGTGAGTTAATTTTAGGGGGGATCGGTGAAGCTTTCTTT. This translates into CASSELILGGIGEAFF.

The chain uses TRBV19 and TRBJ2-3; TRBD2 might be the D (6 bases). Germline V CDR1 and CDR2: LNHDA, SQIVND (reference sequence). V was trimmed by 4 bases and J by 1 base, leaving 15 bases between them. The CDR3 covers 16 residues. The CDR3 DNA sequence: TGTGCCAGTAGTAGGGACTTCAGACCTGGCACAGATACGCAGTATTTT. This translates into CASSRDFRPGTDTQYF.

The V call is TRBV4-1, the J call TRBJ1-5, with 7 bases lining up with TRBD1. The length of the CDR3 is 15 residues. CDR1 and CDR2 (germline): MGHRA, YSYEKL. The V gene end was trimmed by 0 bases and the J gene end by 4 bases; junction bases not matched to a gene: 3. CDR3 residues: CASSQDHRGNQPQHF. CDR3 nucleotides: TGCGCCAGCAGCCAAGATCACAGGGGAAATCAGCCCCAGCATTTT.

This clone was observed a few times. The chain is built from TRBV6-5 and TRBJ1-2; 7 bases map to TRBD1. Looked up from germline, CDR1 is MNHEY and CDR2 is SVGAGI. The CDR3 totals 12 residues. J lost 2 bases, V lost 8 bases, and 2 bases had no gene match. CDR3 nucleotides: TGTGCCAGCGGGGGACAGAACTATGGCTACACCTTC. Translation gives CASGGQNYGYTF.

This chain joins TRBV4-1 and TRBJ2-1, with 8 positions matching TRBD2. Germline V gene lookup returns CDR1 MGHRA and CDR2 YSYEKL. The CDR3 is 15 residues long. V lost 1 base and J lost 4; bases outside the gene matches: 3. The CDR3 DNA sequence: TGCGCCAGCAGCCAAGTGTCTAGCGGGTACAATGAGCAGTTCTTC. Translated, it gives CASSQVSSGYNEQFF.

The chain uses TRBV7-2 and TRBJ2-3; D might be TRBD2 (6 bases). The germline V gene encodes CDR1 SGHTA and CDR2 FQGNSA. This CDR3 comprises 17 residues. With 6 bases removed from V and 0 bases from J, the gap between germline ends came to 19 bases. The chain's CDR3 is CASSLASGGVSTDTQYF. The CDR3 nucleotides read TGTGCCAGCAGTCTCGCGTCTGGCGGGGTGAGCACAGATACGCAGTATTTT.

The V call is TRBV24-1, the J call TRBJ1-2, with D possibly matching TRBD1 (6 bases). Germline CDR1 KGHDR, CDR2 SFDVKD. CDR3 length: 15 amino acids. V dropped 4 bases and J dropped 3 bases, with 14 bases sitting between them. The CDR3 protein is CATSDPLRGDYGYTF. CDR3 DNA sequence: TGTGCCACCAGTGACCCCTTGAGGGGGGACTATGGCTACACCTTC.

The chain combines TRBV10-3 with TRBJ1-1; TRBD1 is a possible D gene (6 bases). The length of the CDR3 is 13 residues. Looked up from germline, CDR1 is ENHRY and CDR2 is SYGVKD. With 11 bases removed from V and 0 bases from J, the gap between germline ends came to 13 bases. CDR3 amino acids: CASGGQLNTEAFF. CDR3 in DNA: TGTGCCTCGGGAGGACAGCTGAACACTGAAGCTTTCTTT.

This rearrangement joins TRBV27 to TRBJ1-1; 7 bases line up with TRBD1. Trimming cost V 0 bases and J 1 base; bases outside gene matches: 5. The CDR3 is 16 residues long. CDR1 and CDR2 (germline): MNHEY, SMNVEV (reference sequence). CDR3 sequence (DNA): TGTGCCAGCAGTTTATCGTCAGGGGGGTGGAACACTGAAGCTTTCTTT. Translated: CASSLSSGGWNTEAFF.

The chain is built from TRBV18 and TRBJ1-3; no reliable D call. The V end was cut by 3 bases, the J end by 7 bases, with 10 bases between. The V gene's germline CDR1 is KGHSH and CDR2 LQKENI. The CDR3 runs 13 residues. The CDR3 loop is CASSPSDWNTIYF. The CDR3 DNA follows: TGTGCCAGCTCACCGAGTGACTGGAACACCATATATTTT.

V usage is TRBV25-1 and J usage is TRBJ2-7, with 7 bases identical to TRBD1. Trimming took 2 bases from V and 2 from J; bases not matched to a gene: 15. CDR3 length: 18 amino acids. Germline V gene sequence: CDR1 MGHDK, CDR2 SYGVNS. CDR3 coding DNA: TGTGCCAGCAGTGAAGTGATTTTGAAAGGGGGCAAAACCTACGAGCAGTACTTC. Protein product: CASSEVILKGGKTYEQYF.